One T cell receptor (beta chain) is described in this entry. This receptor's antigen is unknown. The record has no base qualities; no much larger clone is one base away. This record belongs to a study of blood T cell repertoires in COVID-19 (TCRdb year 2020). Regarding the complete study: Samples from collaborators originated in the United States, Italy and Spain and spanned both the acute and convalescent phases of COVID-19. The material from the prospective study consisted of cDNA or gDNA derived from T cells, B-cell-depleted T cells, or PBMCs. Deeply sampled blood TCRbeta repertoires from subjects exposed to, actively infected with, or recovered from COVID-19 were included in the dataset. The repertoires were released in a freely available public database intended as a resource for research on the immune response to SARS-CoV-2. The samples were drawn from two sources: the first 160 participants of the ongoing ImmuneRACE study, and some 1,300 subjects contributed by 6 global collaborators. Nearly every sample came with metadata listing a de-identified subject ID, COVID-19 status, age in years and sex. HLA class I and class II types, where available, came from metadata supplied by the sample provider rather than from assay-based typing.

One collaborating source in Seattle enrolled patients while the patients were actively infected and followed the patients over time throughout the course of disease. Collaborating institutions collected whole blood in K2EDTA tubes following their own protocols. For TCRbeta analysis, collaborator samples were shipped as frozen whole blood, as isolated PBMCs, or as DNA extracted from either sample type. For CDR1 and CDR2, the germline V gene lists SGHRS and YFSETQ. The V end loses 0 bases and the J end loses 5 bases, and a stretch of 8 bases separates them. The CDR3 goes from the cysteine to the phenylalanine over 13 residues. CDR3 DNA is the only sequence kept; it has 39 bases, read in frame from the first base. What the study reported, not specific to this receptor: The quantity of clinical and demographic metadata differed by source and by participant and was supplied without curation.

TCRbeta CDR3 regions were amplified from genomic DNA using the immunoSEQ Assay, a bias-controlled multiplex PCR. On the study's bioinformatics: Nucleated cell counts per sample were estimated from amplification of reference gene primers within the assay. Sequence reads were collapsed and filtered to measure the absolute abundance of every unique TCRbeta CDR3 rearrangement. Productive Simpson clonality was computed per sample as the square root of Simpson's diversity index over productive rearrangements. What TCRdb holds here is the immuneACCESS table cut down to in-frame rearrangements. Part of the clones is not present; checked against another copy, under half of the missing clones reflect an unresolved V gene, and the others are unexplained. The V and J calls and the clone size are those of that table, but D and trimming were determined from the DNA. This sample gives hundreds of thousands of clones in total; 70% to 90% of them show up just once. 5.1% of the sample is in the top ten clones.

The TCR was taken from a middle-aged man with COVID-19, enrolled during active disease. Sequencing was done on a sample of peripheral blood. Recombination connected TRBV5-1 to TRBJ1-1, with the D gene too uncertain to name. The sequence in DNA is TGCGCCAGCAGCTTGGCCGGTTCAACTGAAGCTTTCTTT. The translation is CASSLAGSTEAFF.